A single sample gave rise to the 8 T cell receptor beta chains below, sequenced in a study of technical replicates of blood from a handful of donors. Only in-frame clones appear in the TCRdb table, and some are missing; sequencing was by immunoSEQ multiplex PCR. The table lists approximately 95,000 clones, around 96% of them singletons. The sample consisted of T cells isolated from PBMCs. Receptor source: a human donor in good health.

The rearrangement uses TRBV27 and TRBJ2-7, with 8 nucleotides matching TRBD1. The CDR3 is 13 amino acids. Germline V gives CDR1 MNHEY, CDR2 SMNVEV (reference sequence). With V trimmed by 6 bases and J by 6 bases, 7 bases remained unmatched. The CDR3 sequence: CASRRGQGGEQYF. The CDR3 bases are TGTGCCAGCAGGAGAGGACAGGGAGGCGAGCAGTACTTC.

The rearrangement uses TRBV6-5 and TRBJ2-7; possible D gene TRBD1, 5 bases. Per the germline V gene, CDR1 is MNHEY and CDR2 is SVGAGI. This CDR3 is 15 amino acids long. The V gene lost 0 bases and the J gene lost 2 bases, with 11 bases spanning the gap. The CDR3 spells CASSYSGRVTYEQYF. For the CDR3, the DNA is TGTGCCAGCAGTTACTCGGGCAGGGTAACCTACGAGCAGTACTTC.

The genes are TRBV6-6 and TRBJ2-7; 8 bases align to TRBD1. Trimming at V came to 6 bases and at J to 2 bases, leaving 6 bases not matched to a gene. Per germline, CDR1 MNHNY and CDR2 SVGAGI (reference sequence). CDR3 length equals 14 residues. The CDR3 DNA is TGTGCCAGCAGCTCGGGACAGGCGACCTACGAGCAGTACTTC. Translating gives CASSSGQATYEQYF.

The chain recombines TRBV4-2 with TRBJ1-3; no definite D call. CDR1 is LGHNA, CDR2 YNFKEQ, per germline. The CDR3 loop spans 16 amino acids. V lost 2 bases and J 3 bases, leaving 14 bases between the germline ends. Here the CDR3 DNA reads TGTGCCAGCAGCCAACTTAGTCTTCCTTTTGGAAACACCATATATTTT. Amino acids: CASSQLSLPFGNTIYF.

The chain carries TRBV28 and TRBJ2-2, with D maybe TRBD2 (6 bases). The CDR3 covers 12 residues. Germline assignment: CDR1 MDHEN and CDR2 SYDVKM. With 7 bases removed from V and 3 bases from J, the gap between germline ends came to 6 bases. In nucleotides, the CDR3 is TGTGCCAGCACGGGGGACACCGGGGAGCTGTTTTTT. This gives the protein CASTGDTGELFF.

V usage is TRBV10-3 and J usage is TRBJ1-4; D is undetermined. The V and J ends lost 7 bases and 1 base respectively, with 13 bases between them. The length of the CDR3 is 15 residues. Germline V CDR1 and CDR2: ENHRY, SYGVKD. The CDR3 region is CAINGEGLTNEKLFF. The CDR3, as DNA: TGTGCCATCAACGGGGAAGGTTTAACTAATGAAAAACTGTTTTTT.

This clone was recorded only once. V usage is TRBV6-1 and J usage is TRBJ1-4, with 10 bases aligning to TRBD1. CDR1 and CDR2 (germline): MNHNS, SASEGT. V trimming: 2 bases; J trimming: 3 bases; junction bases outside the gene matches: 3. This CDR3 has 16 amino acids. CDR3 in amino acids: CASSELGTGANEKLFF. The DNA of the CDR3 is TGTGCCAGCAGTGAACTTGGGACAGGGGCTAATGAAAAACTGTTTTTT.

V usage is TRBV2 and J usage is TRBJ2-1; no reliable D call. Germline V gene data show CDR1 as SNHLY and CDR2 as FYNNEI. V lost 2 bases, J lost 9 bases, and 11 bases lay in between. The CDR3 is 13 amino acids. This CDR3 reads CASSELPPGEQFF. DNA for the CDR3: TGTGCCAGCAGTGAATTGCCCCCAGGTGAGCAGTTCTTC.